Shown below are 24 T cell receptor beta chains from a single sample sequenced in a study of naive and memory T cell subsets. Both TRBC1 and TRBC2 were covered by a beta constant-region primer of two equimolar oligonucleotides. The ligated cDNA underwent four PCR rounds using SP2 and nested alpha and beta constant-region primers. MiXCR was run by TCRdb on the UMI-ligation and nested PCR reads, yielding one entry per CDR3 protein. The repertoire holds tens of thousands of distinct CDR3 sequences, with about 10% as singletons. The sequenced sample was naive CD8+ T cells from blood. These TCRs come from a human donor in good health.

This clonotype occurred a few times. The V call is TRBV7-9, the J call TRBJ2-7; D not certain. Trimming removed 5 bases at V and 6 bases at J, with 11 bases between. The CDR3 consists of 12 residues. Germline CDR1 is SEHNR and CDR2 is FQNEAQ (reference sequence). The CDR3 reads CASSLEASEQYF. The DNA of the CDR3 is TGTGCCAGCAGCCTAGAAGCCTCCGAGCAGTACTTC.

This clonotype was picked up a small number of times. This rearrangement joins TRBV9 to TRBJ1-2, with no clear D. V was cut by 6 bases and J by 4 bases, with 10 bases left in between. Germline CDR1 is SGDLS and CDR2 is YYNGEE. CDR3 length: 12 amino acids. This chain's CDR3 is CASTESRYGYTF. The CDR3, as DNA: TGTGCCAGCACCGAGAGCCGCTATGGCTACACCTTC.

This chain uses TRBV13 with TRBJ2-1; 7 positions agree with TRBD2. CDR1 and CDR2 from the germline V gene are PRHDT and FYEKMQ (reference sequence). The CDR3 contains 16 residues. V shed 4 bases and J 5 bases; nucleotides not matched to a gene: 11. CDR3 region: CASSSRLSGNNNEQFF. CDR3 in DNA: TGTGCCAGCAGCTCCCGCCTGAGCGGGAACAACAATGAGCAGTTCTTC. The full variable domain, its missing parts supplied by reference TRBV13 and TRBJ2-1, is AAGVIQSPRHLIKEKRETATLKCYPIPRHDTVYWYQQGPGQDPQFLISFYEKMQSDKGSIPDRFSAQQFSDYHSELNMSSLELGDSALYFCASSSRLSGNNNEQFFGPGTRLTVL.

This chain links TRBV9 with TRBJ2-1; TRBD2 matches 10 bases. This CDR3 region has 15 residues. CDR1 and CDR2 (germline): SGDLS, YYNGEE. The trim removed 4 bases at V and 5 bases at J, leaving 6 bases unmatched. CDR3 sequence (DNA): TGTGCCAGCAGCCCCAGCGGGAGGGCCCACAATGAGCAGTTCTTC. Amino acid sequence: CASSPSGRAHNEQFF.

The table lists this clonotype with a few counts. The rearrangement joins TRBV29-1 to TRBJ1-2, with unresolved D. V was pared by 3 bases and J by 3 bases, with 14 bases between. This CDR3 has 14 amino acids. Germline CDR1 and CDR2: SQVTM and ANQGSEA. CDR3 DNA: TGCAGCGTTGATAACGGGGATCTTGACTATGGCTACACCTTC. Its protein product is CSVDNGDLDYGYTF.

This clonotype was seen more than once but under ten times. V is TRBV10-3 and J is TRBJ2-1, with TRBD1 as a possible D gene (6 bases). Deletions cut 4 bases from V and 7 bases from J, with 8 bases between. Per the germline V gene, CDR1 is ENHRY and CDR2 is SYGVKD. CDR3 size: 12 residues. CDR3 in DNA: TGTGCCATCAGTGCAGGGGCGAATGAGCAGTTCTTC. This sequence encodes CAISAGANEQFF.

Here the CDR3 reads CASSDRDRNNEQFF. The CDR3 DNA reads as TGTGCCAGCAGCGACCGGGACAGAAACAATGAGCAGTTCTTC. V gene TRBV7-9 combines with J gene TRBJ2-1, with 7 bases that match TRBD1. V shed 5 bases and J 5 bases; nucleotides not matched to a gene: 6. Germline V CDR1 and CDR2: SEHNR, FQNEAQ (reference sequence). This CDR3 region has 14 residues.

This clonotype was counted a few times. This sequence joins TRBV3-1 and TRBJ1-4; D might be TRBD1 (6 bases). Germline V gene sequence: CDR1 LGHDT, CDR2 YNNKEL (reference sequence). V was pared by 3 bases and J by 7 bases, with 18 bases between. The CDR3 is made up of 16 amino acids. CDR3: CASSHRLRQVAEKLFF. The CDR3 coding sequence is TGTGCCAGCAGCCACAGACTACGACAGGTTGCTGAAAAACTGTTTTTT.

This clonotype has only a few counts. J is TRBJ2-7 and V is TRBV7-2, with D perhaps TRBD2 (5 bases). The CDR3 spans 14 residues. V lost 2 bases to trimming and J lost 5 bases, with 13 bases between them. Germline V gives CDR1 SGHTA, CDR2 FQGNSA. The CDR3 DNA follows: TGTGCCAGCAGCTTAAGGTTTTCGGAGGACGAGCAGTACTTC. This sequence encodes CASSLRFSEDEQYF.

In this sample, this clonotype turned up a few times. The V gene is TRBV20-1, the J gene TRBJ2-7, with no clear D. Germline values: CDR1 DFQATT, CDR2 SNEGSKA (reference sequence). V was trimmed by 0 bases and J by 5 bases, leaving 8 bases between them. The CDR3 length is 12 residues. The CDR3 protein is CSARDGIDEQYF. Here the CDR3 DNA reads TGCAGTGCTAGAGATGGGATCGACGAGCAGTACTTC.

This clonotype was counted only a few times. J is TRBJ2-1 and V is TRBV28; 16 bases align to TRBD2. Germline-derived CDR1 and CDR2 are MDHEN and SYDVKM. The trim removed 7 bases at V and 15 bases at J, leaving 6 bases unmatched. There are 13 residues in the CDR3. The CDR3 coding sequence is TGTGCCAGCACGGGGACTAGCGGGAGGGTAGTGTTCTTC. It specifies CASTGTSGRVVFF. The whole variable domain, remainder taken from reference TRBV28 and TRBJ2-1, is DVKVTQSSRYLVKRTGEKVFLECVQDMDHENMFWYRQDPGLGLRLIYFSYDVKMKEKGDIPEGYSVSREKKERFSLILESASTNQTSMYLCASTGTSGRVVFFGPGTRLTVL.

The V call is TRBV29-1, the J call TRBJ2-1; 11 bases are shared with TRBD2. This CDR3 has 13 residues. Looked up from germline, CDR1 is SQVTM and CDR2 is ANQGSEA. With 7 bases clipped from V and 6 bases from J, the junction kept 5 bases outside the gene matches. The CDR3: CSAGLAGPNEQFF. The CDR3 region has the DNA TGCAGCGCCGGACTAGCGGGCCCCAATGAGCAGTTCTTC.

At least ten counts were recorded for this clonotype. The chain employs TRBV20-1 and TRBJ2-4; D possibly corresponds to TRBD1 (5 bases). This CDR3 is built from 16 residues. V lost 2 bases and J lost 0, with 14 bases in between. Germline V gene data show CDR1 as DFQATT and CDR2 as SNEGSKA (reference sequence). The CDR3 coding sequence is TGCAGTGCTAGATCGACGACAGATCTAGCCAAAAACATTCAGTACTTC. Encoded protein: CSARSTTDLAKNIQYF.

This clonotype was counted between two and nine times. The V gene is TRBV5-6, the J gene TRBJ1-1, with unresolved D. The CDR3 contains 12 residues. Germline-derived CDR1 and CDR2 are SGHDT and YYEEEE. V was pared by 3 bases and J by 3 bases, with 6 bases between. This CDR3 reads CASSWGDTEAFF. The CDR3 bases are TGTGCCAGCAGCTGGGGTGACACTGAAGCTTTCTTT.

This clonotype was seen a few times. The chain recombines TRBV5-5 with TRBJ2-7; 9 bases map to TRBD2. The CDR3 is 15 residues long. Germline CDR1 SGHKS, CDR2 YYEKEE (reference sequence). V lost 0 bases, J lost 6 bases, and 7 bases stayed unmatched. In DNA form, the CDR3 reads TGTGCCAGCAGCTTGGTAGGGAGCGGGAGGTTCGAGCAGTACTTC. Translation gives CASSLVGSGRFEQYF.

At least ten counts were recorded for this clonotype. The genes are TRBV20-1 and TRBJ2-7; 9 nucleotides line up with TRBD2. The CDR3 spans 15 residues. V was clipped by 3 bases and J by 3 bases; unmatched bases: 9. The germline CDR1 and CDR2 sequences are DFQATT and SNEGSKA (reference sequence). The CDR3 loop reads CSARREREAFYEQYF. The CDR3 DNA is TGCAGTGCTAGGCGGGAGCGGGAGGCATTCTACGAGCAGTACTTC.

This clonotype was counted ten times or more. This chain joins TRBV12-3 or TRBV12-4 and TRBJ2-1; possibly TRBD1 or TRBD2 for D (5 bases each). Trimming shortened V by 3 bases and J by 0 bases, and 9 bases separated the two germline ends. This CDR3 has 15 residues. CDR3 residues: CASSFRESSYNEQFF. DNA for the CDR3: TGTGCCAGCAGTTTCAGGGAGAGCTCCTACAATGAGCAGTTCTTC.

This clonotype came up a few times. V is TRBV4-3 and J is TRBJ2-5; tentative D call: TRBD2 (6 bases). This CDR3 contains 19 residues. With 1 base removed from V and 0 bases from J, the gap between germline ends came to 21 bases. Germline CDR1 and CDR2: LGHNA and YSLEER. The CDR3 is CASSQVAVGNNRNQETQYF. In nucleotides, the CDR3 is TGCGCCAGCAGCCAAGTAGCGGTGGGGAACAACCGAAACCAAGAGACCCAGTACTTC.

This clonotype was recorded a few times. V is TRBV7-6 and J is TRBJ2-3; D is ambiguous. Germline lookup yields CDR1 SGHVS and CDR2 FNYEAQ. Trimming took 0 bases from V and 2 from J, leaving 3 bases between them. The CDR3 loop spans 13 amino acids. CDR3: CASSLAATDTQYF. CDR3 DNA sequence: TGTGCCAGCAGCTTAGCAGCCACAGATACGCAGTATTTT.

Regarding this clonotype: One junction end does not reproduce the germline sequence, and a read error may be involved. This chain connects TRBV20-1 to TRBJ2-1, with 10 bases fitting TRBD2. The CDR3 covers 14 residues. Germline V gives CDR1 DFQATT, CDR2 SNEGSKA (reference sequence). CDR3 sequence: CSASLGLANNEQSF. The CDR3 nucleotides read TGCAGTGCCAGCCTGGGACTAGCGAACAATGAGCAGTCCTTC.

This clonotype was observed a handful of times. CDR3 amino acids: CSARDLAGWEETQYF. The CDR3 bases are TGCAGTGCTAGAGACCTAGCGGGCTGGGAGGAGACCCAGTACTTC. This chain links TRBV20-1 with TRBJ2-5; 8 bases match TRBD2. V was clipped by 0 bases and J by 5 bases; unmatched bases: 8. This CDR3 has 15 amino acids. CDR1 is DFQATT, CDR2 SNEGSKA, per germline (reference sequence).

This clonotype appeared a few times. The rearrangement uses TRBV20-1 and TRBJ2-2; 12 nucleotides agree with TRBD2. Germline values: CDR1 DFQATT, CDR2 SNEGSKA (reference sequence). With 6 bases clipped from V and 0 bases from J, the junction kept 8 bases outside the gene matches. CDR3 length equals 17 residues. This chain's CDR3 is CSALWGTSGPNTGELFF. DNA of the CDR3: TGCAGTGCGCTGTGGGGGACTAGCGGGCCGAACACCGGGGAGCTGTTTTTT.

This clonotype was counted a few times. V usage is TRBV7-9 and J usage is TRBJ2-3; 7 bases are shared with TRBD2. V was clipped by 3 bases and J by 2 bases; unmatched bases: 2. CDR1 is SEHNR, CDR2 FQNEAQ, per germline (reference sequence). The CDR3 covers 14 residues. CDR3 DNA: TGTGCCAGCAGCTTGGGAGGGGTCACAGATACGCAGTATTTT. Translation: CASSLGGVTDTQYF.

The CDR3 nucleotides read TGCAGCGTCCCCTTTGGGGCCAACGTCCTGACTTTC. This encodes CSVPFGANVLTF. The chain carries TRBV29-1 and TRBJ2-6; no definite D call. The length of the CDR3 is 12 residues. Germline V gene lookup returns CDR1 SQVTM and CDR2 ANQGSEA. V dropped 6 bases and J dropped 3 bases, with 6 bases sitting between them. The variable domain in full, completed from reference TRBV29-1 and TRBJ2-6, reads SAVISQKPSRDICQRGTSLTIQCQVDSQVTMMFWYRQQPGQSLTLIATANQGSEATYESGFVIDKFPISRPNLTFSTLTVSNMSPEDSSIYLCSVPFGANVLTFGAGSRLTVL.